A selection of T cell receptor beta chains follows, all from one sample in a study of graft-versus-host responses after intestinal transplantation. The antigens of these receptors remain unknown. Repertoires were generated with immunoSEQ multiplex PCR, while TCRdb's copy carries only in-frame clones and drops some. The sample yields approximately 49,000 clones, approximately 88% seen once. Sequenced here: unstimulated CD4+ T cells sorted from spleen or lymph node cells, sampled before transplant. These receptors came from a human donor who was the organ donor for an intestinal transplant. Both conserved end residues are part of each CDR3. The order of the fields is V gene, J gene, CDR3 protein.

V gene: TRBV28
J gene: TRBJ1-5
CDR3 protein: CASSLSGDRVKFQPQHF

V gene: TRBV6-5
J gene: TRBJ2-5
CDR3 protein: CASSRTGQETQYF

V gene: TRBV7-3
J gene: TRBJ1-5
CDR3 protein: CASSLIPRGWDSNQPQHF

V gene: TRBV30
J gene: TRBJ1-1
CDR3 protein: CAWRRGGMSLRENTEAFF

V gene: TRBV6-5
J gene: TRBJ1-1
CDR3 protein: CASSSAGTGGTEAFF

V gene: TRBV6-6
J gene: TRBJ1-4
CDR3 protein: CASSAPLYRDEKLFF

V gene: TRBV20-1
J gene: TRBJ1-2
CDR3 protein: CSADQDRENTF

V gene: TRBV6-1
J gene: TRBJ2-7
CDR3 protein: CASRDRGLYEQYF

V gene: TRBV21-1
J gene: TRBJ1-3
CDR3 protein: CASSKPGLNSGNTIYF

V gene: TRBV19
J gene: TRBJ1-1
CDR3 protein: CASSIIGTEAFF

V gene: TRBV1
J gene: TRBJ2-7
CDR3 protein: CTSSHAGSSGRSYEQYF